These T cell receptor beta chains were read from a single sample in a study. Via MiXCR, TCRdb re-called the RT-PCR reads, giving one row per CDR3 protein. The data contain approximately 720,000 distinct CDR3 sequences, 14% of them singletons. Input material: memory CD4+ T cells from blood. The receptors were sampled from a female donor in good health, serving as a healthy control. The CDR3 runs from the conserved cysteine through the conserved F or W. The order of the fields is D gene, J gene, V gene, clone size, CDR3 protein, CDR3 DNA. A D gene is named only where the DNA matches it firmly. Clone size is stated in some rows and not others, as once, few, many or a class when expanded.

>.|TRBJ1-5|TRBV6-6|few
CASSQIDRNQPQHF
TGTGCCAGCAGTCAAATCGATCGGAATCAGCCCCAGCATTTT
>.|TRBJ1-1|TRBV4-1|few
CASSGPGTRGTEAFF
TGCGCCAGCAGCGGGCCCGGGACGAGGGGAACTGAAGCTTTCTTT
>TRBD2|TRBJ2-1|TRBV13|few
CASSPRGGVWDEQFF
TGTGCCAGCAGCCCTCGCGGGGGGGTTTGGGATGAGCAGTTCTTC
>TRBD1|TRBJ1-5|TRBV6-1|.
CASSERDRVPGQPQHF
TGTGCCAGCAGTGAAAGGGACAGGGTTCCAGGGCAGCCCCAGCATTTT
>.|TRBJ2-3|TRBV28|few
CASSSGGRGGTQYF
TGTGCCAGCAGTTCCGGCGGGAGAGGGGGTACGCAGTATTTT
>.|TRBJ2-5|TRBV5-1|.
CASSLAATLGGQEAQYF
TGCGCCAGCAGCTTGGCCGCAACACTGGGGGGGCAAGAGGCCCAGTACTTC
>TRBD1|TRBJ1-3|TRBV20-1|many
CSARGQGGNTIYF
TGCAGTGCTAGAGGACAGGGTGGAAACACCATATATTTT
>TRBD1|TRBJ1-2|TRBV20-1|few
CSAQKQGDRYGYTF
TGCAGTGCTCAAAAACAGGGGGATCGATATGGCTACACCTTC
>.|TRBJ1-1|TRBV20-1|.
CSACEDGLNTEAFF
TGCAGTGCTTGCGAGGACGGCTTGAACACTGAAGCTTTCTTT
>.|TRBJ1-1|TRBV5-1|.
CASSLDRGASTEAFF
TGCGCCAGCAGCTTGGATCGTGGGGCTAGCACTGAAGCTTTCTTT
>.|TRBJ2-7|TRBV4-3|many
CASSQGGGSEQYF
TGCGCCAGCAGCCAAGGTGGGGGGAGCGAGCAGTACTTC
>.|TRBJ2-7|TRBV28|few
CASSPNGVIPYEQYF
TGTGCCAGCAGTCCTAATGGGGTAATCCCCTACGAGCAGTACTTC
>TRBD2|TRBJ2-1|TRBV5-4|.
CASSGAGGRGYNEQFF
TGTGCCAGCAGCGGTGCGGGGGGCCGGGGTTACAATGAGCAGTTCTTC
>.|TRBJ2-1|TRBV12-3/TRBV12-4|many
CASSYTNPYNEQFF
TGTGCCAGCAGTTACACAAACCCCTACAATGAGCAGTTCTTC
>.|TRBJ2-6|TRBV4-3|many
CASSQEQTAAGSGANVLTF
TGCGCCAGCAGCCAAGAACAAACAGCGGCCGGCTCTGGGGCCAACGTCCTGACTTTC
>.|TRBJ2-1|TRBV5-1|many
CASSLVSGDSSTNEQFF
TGCGCCAGCAGCTTGGTATCTGGGGACTCGAGCACCAATGAGCAGTTCTTC
>TRBD2|TRBJ2-7|TRBV28|.
CASSSLVLAGGVYEQYF
TGTGCCAGCAGTTCACTGGTGTTAGCGGGAGGGGTCTACGAGCAGTACTTC
>.|TRBJ1-3|TRBV6-5|few
CASTPPGSGNTIYF
TGTGCCAGCACCCCCCCAGGGTCAGGAAACACCATATATTTT
>TRBD2|TRBJ2-1|TRBV27|many
CASSSTSGSSHNEQFF
TGTGCCAGCAGTTCGACTAGCGGGAGTAGTCACAATGAGCAGTTCTTC
>.|TRBJ2-1|TRBV27|many
CASRSGATSYNEQFF
TGTGCCAGCAGGTCAGGGGCTACCTCCTACAATGAGCAGTTCTTC
>TRBD2|TRBJ2-1|TRBV7-3|.
CASSSNGGLAGGWVF
TGTGCCAGCAGCTCCAATGGGGGACTAGCGGGAGGTTGGGTCTTC
>TRBD1|TRBJ1-4|TRBV7-7|.
CASSPQGSEKLFF
TGTGCCAGCAGCCCACAGGGGAGTGAAAAACTGTTTTTT
>.|TRBJ1-3|TRBV29-1|.
CSVHPDGSGNTIYF
TGCAGCGTTCACCCGGATGGCTCTGGAAACACCATATATTTT
>TRBD1|TRBJ2-1|TRBV7-3|few
CASSSRDSRNEQFF
TGTGCCAGCAGCTCCAGGGACAGCCGAAATGAGCAGTTCTTC
>TRBD2|TRBJ2-3|TRBV9|.
CASSESGGRSDTQYF
TGTGCCAGCAGCGAGTCGGGGGGAAGGTCAGATACGCAGTATTTT
>TRBD1|TRBJ2-7|TRBV4-1|many
CASSQAGGSYEQYF
TGCGCCAGCAGCCAAGCAGGGGGAAGCTACGAGCAGTACTTC
>.|TRBJ1-4|TRBV4-1|.
CASSQDLGRVKEKLFF
TGCGCCAGCAGCCAAGATCTGGGCAGGGTTAAAGAAAAACTGTTTTTT
>.|TRBJ2-1|TRBV7-3|few
CASSLLMGGAKNNEQFF
TGTGCCAGCAGCTTATTGATGGGTGGAGCTAAAAACAATGAGCAGTTCTTC
>TRBD1|TRBJ1-2|TRBV3-1|.
CASSLRTGDPYGYTF
TGTGCCAGCAGCCTGAGGACAGGGGACCCCTATGGCTACACCTTC
>.|TRBJ2-7|TRBV12-3/TRBV12-4|many
CASSFWGEQYF
TGTGCCAGCAGTTTTTGGGGCGAGCAGTACTTC
>.|TRBJ1-4|TRBV20-1|few
CSARRGTNEKLFF
TGCAGTGCTCGTCGGGGAACTAATGAAAAACTGTTTTTT
>TRBD1|TRBJ1-1|TRBV9|few
CASSAQGHTEAFF
TGTGCCAGCAGCGCACAGGGGCACACTGAAGCTTTCTTT
>.|TRBJ1-2|TRBV20-1|few
CSVVEGNYGYTF
TGCAGTGTAGTGGAGGGTAACTATGGCTACACCTTC
>.|TRBJ2-3|TRBV12-3/TRBV12-4|.
CASSSQWGVADTQYF
TGTGCCAGCAGTTCGCAGTGGGGGGTGGCAGATACGCAGTATTTT
>TRBD1|TRBJ1-6|TRBV27|many
CASSLKPTGGVNSPLHF
TGTGCCAGCAGTTTAAAACCGACAGGGGGCGTAAATTCACCCCTCCACTTT
>.|TRBJ2-5|TRBV12-3/TRBV12-4|many
CASSPLGRTQYF
TGTGCCAGCAGCCCCTTGGGGAGGACCCAGTACTTC
>.|TRBJ2-7|TRBV15|many
CATSSLKGVEQYF
TGTGCCACCAGCTCCTTGAAGGGGGTGGAGCAGTACTTC
>.|TRBJ2-4|TRBV5-8|.
CASSSPVKNIQYF
TGTGCCAGCTCCTCCCCGGTCAAAAACATTCAGTACTTC
>.|TRBJ2-5|TRBV7-9|few
CASSPLSRGETQYF
TGTGCCAGCAGCCCACTCTCGAGGGGGGAGACCCAGTACTTC
>TRBD1|TRBJ2-5|TRBV7-9|few
CASSPGQGMQETQYF
TGTGCCAGCAGCCCAGGACAGGGAATGCAAGAGACCCAGTACTTC
>TRBD2|TRBJ2-1|TRBV20-1|.
CSAIRGGRHWSHEQFF
TGCAGTGCTATTCGGGGCGGGAGACATTGGTCCCATGAGCAGTTCTTC